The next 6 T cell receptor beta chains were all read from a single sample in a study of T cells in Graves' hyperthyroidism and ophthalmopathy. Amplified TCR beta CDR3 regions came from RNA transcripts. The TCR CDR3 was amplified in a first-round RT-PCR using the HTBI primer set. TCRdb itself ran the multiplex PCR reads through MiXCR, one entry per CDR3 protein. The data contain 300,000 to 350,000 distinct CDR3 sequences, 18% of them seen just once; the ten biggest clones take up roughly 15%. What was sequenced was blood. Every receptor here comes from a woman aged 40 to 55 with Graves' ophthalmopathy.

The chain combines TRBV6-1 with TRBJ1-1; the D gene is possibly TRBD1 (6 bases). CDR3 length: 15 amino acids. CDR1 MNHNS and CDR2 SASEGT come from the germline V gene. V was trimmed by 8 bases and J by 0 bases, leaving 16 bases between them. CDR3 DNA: TGTGCCAGCGGACGGGGGGGGCAACTGAACACTGAAGCTTTCTTT. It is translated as CASGRGGQLNTEAFF.

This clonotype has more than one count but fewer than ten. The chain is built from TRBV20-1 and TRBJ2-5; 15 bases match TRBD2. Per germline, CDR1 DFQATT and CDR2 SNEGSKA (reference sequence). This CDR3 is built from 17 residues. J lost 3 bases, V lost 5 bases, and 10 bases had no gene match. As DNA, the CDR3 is TGCAGTGCTCGTCCCGCCCGGACTAGCGGGGGGGAAGAGACCCAGTACTTC. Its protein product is CSARPARTSGGEETQYF.

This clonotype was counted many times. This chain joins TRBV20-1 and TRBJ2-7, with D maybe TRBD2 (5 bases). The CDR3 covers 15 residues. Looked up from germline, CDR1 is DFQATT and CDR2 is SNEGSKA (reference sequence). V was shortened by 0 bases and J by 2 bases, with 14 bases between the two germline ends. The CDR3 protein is CSARDLSGMTYEQYF. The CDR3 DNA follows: TGCAGTGCTAGAGATCTTTCCGGGATGACCTACGAGCAGTACTTC.

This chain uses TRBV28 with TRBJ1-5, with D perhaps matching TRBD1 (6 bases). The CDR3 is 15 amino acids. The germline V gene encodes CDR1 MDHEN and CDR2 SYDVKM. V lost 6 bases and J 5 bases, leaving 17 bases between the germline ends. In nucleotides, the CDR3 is TGTGCCAGCAGCCAACAGGACAGCCGTGATCAGCCCCAGCATTTT. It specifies CASSQQDSRDQPQHF.

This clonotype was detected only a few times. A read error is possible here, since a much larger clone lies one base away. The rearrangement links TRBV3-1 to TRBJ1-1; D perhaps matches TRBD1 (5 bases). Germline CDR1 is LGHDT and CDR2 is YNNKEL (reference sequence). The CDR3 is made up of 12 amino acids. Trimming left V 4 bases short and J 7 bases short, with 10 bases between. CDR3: CASSLSGGEAFF. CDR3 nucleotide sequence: TGTGCCAGCAGCCTAAGCGGGGGTGAAGCTTTCTTT.

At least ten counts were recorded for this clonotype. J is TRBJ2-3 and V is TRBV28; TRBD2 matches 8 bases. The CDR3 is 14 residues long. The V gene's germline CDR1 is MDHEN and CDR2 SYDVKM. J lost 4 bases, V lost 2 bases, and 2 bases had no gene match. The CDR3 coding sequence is TGTGCCAGCAGTTTAACCGGGAGGGCAGATACGCAGTATTTT. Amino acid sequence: CASSLTGRADTQYF.